The 8 T cell receptor beta chains listed next were all sequenced from one sample in a study of a mutant IDH1 vaccine in newly diagnosed glioma. The sample's time point: week 11, during vaccination. With topical imiquimod, each dose of the vaccine consisted of 300 ug of mutant IDH1 20-mer peptide. For these TCRs, the target antigens are not known. TCRdb keeps only in-frame clones here, not all; method: immunoSEQ multiplex PCR. The sample carries about 66,000 clones, roughly 84% recorded once. This specimen was PBMCs, taken from a glioma patient whose treatment included an IDH1 peptide vaccine. These receptors came from a woman aged 45-59 years with glioma.

This clone was observed a few times. The chain links TRBV9 to TRBJ1-2, with TRBD1 matching over 11 bases. CDR1 is SGDLS and CDR2 is YYNGEE in the germline V gene. This CDR3 comprises 13 residues. J gave up 6 bases and V 3 bases, and 1 base lay outside the gene matches. This CDR3 reads CASSGTGGDGYTF. Here the CDR3 DNA reads TGTGCCAGCAGCGGGACAGGGGGCGATGGCTACACCTTC. Filled out from reference TRBV9 and TRBJ1-2, the complete variable domain reads DSGVTQTPKHLITATGQRVTLRCSPRSGDLSVYWYQQSLDQGLQFLIQYYNGEERAKGNILERFSAQQFPDLHSELNLSSLELGDSALYFCASSGTGGDGYTFGSGTRLTVV.

This clone came up once. The J gene is TRBJ2-7, the V gene TRBV21-1; the table's D call, TRBD1, was not checked against the DNA. TRBV21-1 constitutes a pseudogene. This CDR3 is 17 amino acids long. CDR3 in amino acids: CASSKYKAHRPLGEQYF. The CDR3 DNA reads as TGTGCCAGCAGCAAATACAAAGCTCACAGACCTTTAGGCGAGCAGTACTTC.

The chain is built from TRBV4-1 and TRBJ1-6; the D gene is possibly TRBD1 (5 bases). The CDR3 has 16 amino acids. The V gene's germline CDR1 is MGHRA and CDR2 YSYEKL. Between the trimmed V and J ends, which lost 2 bases and 5 bases, there was a span of 13 bases. In nucleotides, the CDR3 is TGCGCCAGCAGCCAACTGGGGGATCGGGATAATTCACCCCTCCACTTT. Amino acids: CASSQLGDRDNSPLHF.

This clone has just a few counts. The chain uses TRBV19 and TRBJ1-1; 11 bases align to TRBD1. The CDR3 loop spans 14 amino acids. Germline values: CDR1 LNHDA, CDR2 SQIVND (reference sequence). V trimming: 7 bases; J trimming: 4 bases; junction bases outside the gene matches: 5. CDR3: CASNPGTGGTEAFF. The CDR3 bases are TGTGCCAGTAACCCCGGGACAGGGGGCACTGAAGCTTTCTTT.

V and J are TRBV28 and TRBJ2-7; 9 nucleotides align to TRBD1. J gave up 2 bases and V 2 bases, and 10 bases lay outside the gene matches. The V gene's germline CDR1 is MDHEN and CDR2 SYDVKM. This CDR3 has 17 residues. CDR3 protein: CASSLRSGTGYPYEQYF. CDR3 DNA: TGTGCCAGCAGTTTAAGATCGGGGACAGGGTACCCCTACGAGCAGTACTTC.

The chain is built from TRBV25-1 and TRBJ2-4, with D perhaps given as TRBD1 or TRBD2 (5 bases each). CDR3 size: 13 residues. The V and J ends lost 6 bases and 6 bases respectively, with 12 bases between them. CDR1 and CDR2 (germline): MGHDK, SYGVNS. This chain's CDR3 is CASSVGTPNIQYF. CDR3 nucleotide sequence: TGTGCCAGCAGCGTTGGGACGCCAAACATTCAGTACTTC.

V is TRBV6-6 and J is TRBJ1-2; 9 bases align to TRBD1. CDR1 is MNHNY, CDR2 SVGAGI, per germline (reference sequence). The CDR3 is 16 amino acids. The junction had 6 bases not matched to a gene; V was cut back by 0 bases and J by 4 bases. DNA of the CDR3: TGTGCCAGCAGTTACTCGAGCGAGACAGGGGGCTATGGCTACACCTTC. Its protein is CASSYSSETGGYGYTF.

This clone was seen a single time. The V gene is TRBV7-2, the J gene TRBJ2-3; D gene uncertain. The CDR3 loop spans 13 amino acids. Trimming stripped 0 bases from V and 4 bases from J, with 5 bases between. Germline V gene sequence: CDR1 SGHTA, CDR2 FQGNSA. The CDR3 reads CASSLAEADTQYF. The CDR3 DNA reads as TGTGCCAGCAGCTTAGCTGAGGCAGATACGCAGTATTTT.